Sequencing of this T cell receptor beta chain was carried out in a study of blood T cell repertoires in COVID-19. About the research overall: The samples span acute and convalescent COVID-19 from the United States, Italy and Spain. T cells, B-cell-depleted T cells, or PBMCs provided the cDNA or gDNA that served as material.

Profiling relied on immunoSEQ multiplex PCR, and the TCRdb table lists in-frame clones only, not all of them. The sample shows around 400,000 clones, around 86% of them seen only once. V was pared by 8 bases and J by 2 bases, with 9 bases between. This CDR3 contains 13 residues. CDR1 is SEHNR and CDR2 is FQNEAQ in the germline V gene (reference sequence). In assigning cohorts, the study relied on participant-reported clinical history. The specimen sequenced was PBMCs or T cells enriched from blood (not recorded which). This sequence joins TRBV7-9 and TRBJ2-2, with D hard to call. The sequence derives from a woman in her forties or fifties who had recovered from COVID-19. The CDR3 loop is CASLGDNTGELFF. CDR3 DNA: TGTGCCAGCCTCGGAGACAACACCGGGGAGCTGTTTTTT.